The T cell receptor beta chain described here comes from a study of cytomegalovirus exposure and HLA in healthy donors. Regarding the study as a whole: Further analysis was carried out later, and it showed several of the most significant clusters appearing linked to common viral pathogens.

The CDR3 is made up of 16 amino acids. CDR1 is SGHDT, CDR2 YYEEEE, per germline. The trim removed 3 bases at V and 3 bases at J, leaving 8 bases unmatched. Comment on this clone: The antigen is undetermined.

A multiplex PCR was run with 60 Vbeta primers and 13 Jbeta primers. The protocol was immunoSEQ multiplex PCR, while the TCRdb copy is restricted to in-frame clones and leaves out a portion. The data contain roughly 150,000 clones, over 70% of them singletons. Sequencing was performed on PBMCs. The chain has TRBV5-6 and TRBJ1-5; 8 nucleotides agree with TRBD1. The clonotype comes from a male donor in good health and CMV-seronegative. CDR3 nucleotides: TGTGCCAGCAGCTCGACAGGGGCAGGAAACAATCAGCCCCAGCATTTT. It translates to CASSSTGAGNNQPQHF.